Listed below are T cell receptor beta chains from one sample, sequenced in a study of blood T cell repertoires in COVID-19. The method was immunoSEQ multiplex PCR; TCRdb's version includes in-frame clones alone and lacks a portion of them. The sample has hundreds of thousands of clones; roughly 90% are singletons. The sample comprised peripheral blood. These receptors came from a woman in her 30s with active or convalescent COVID-19. Both conserved end residues are part of each CDR3. D genes are given only for firm matches. Clone size appears in some rows only: once, few, many, or a class for an expanded clone.

-	TRBV6-1	-	TRBJ1-1	CASSEFTGHQDTEAFF	TGTGCCAGCAGTGAATTTACAGGGCATCAGGACACTGAAGCTTTCTTT
-	TRBV12-3/TRBV12-4	-	TRBJ1-2	CASRPDSSYGYTF	TGTGCCAGCAGGCCGGACAGCTCCTATGGCTACACCTTC
TRBD1	TRBV28	once	TRBJ1-3	CASSLRPGGGNTIYF	TGTGCCAGCAGTTTACGGCCAGGGGGTGGAAACACCATATATTTT
-	TRBV6-6	-	TRBJ1-1	CASSYSPGKGTEAFF	TGTGCCAGCAGTTACAGTCCGGGTAAAGGCACTGAAGCTTTCTTT
-	TRBV4-1	-	TRBJ1-1	CASSPRFPLDTEAFF	TGCGCCAGCAGCCCCCGATTTCCCCTAGACACTGAAGCTTTCTTT
-	TRBV4-1	-	TRBJ2-7	CASSQKTHSTYEQYF	TGCGCCAGCAGCCAAAAGACCCACAGTACCTACGAGCAGTACTTC
-	TRBV27	-	TRBJ1-2	CASGKGGYGYTF	TGTGCCAGCGGGAAGGGGGGGTATGGCTACACCTTC
TRBD2	TRBV29-1	-	TRBJ2-7	CSVVAGGDYYEQYF	TGCAGCGTTGTTGCGGGGGGGGACTACTACGAGCAGTACTTC
TRBD1	TRBV5-5	-	TRBJ1-1	CASSFGTGLPSTEAFF	TGTGCCAGCAGCTTTGGGACAGGGTTGCCGAGCACTGAAGCTTTCTTT
-	TRBV5-1	-	TRBJ1-1	CASSFMGGMNTEAFF	TGCGCCAGCAGCTTCATGGGGGGGATGAACACTGAAGCTTTCTTT
-	TRBV12-3/TRBV12-4	-	TRBJ1-4	CASNRATNEKLFF	TGTGCCAGCAACCGGGCAACTAATGAAAAACTGTTTTTT
-	TRBV6-5	-	TRBJ1-3	CASNRQDRFPIYF	TGTGCCAGCAATCGGCAGGATAGGTTTCCCATATATTTT
-	TRBV12-3/TRBV12-4	-	TRBJ1-5	CASSLWRQPQHF	TGTGCCAGCAGTTTGTGGAGGCAGCCCCAGCATTTT
-	TRBV6-6	-	TRBJ2-1	CASSAGVSYNEQFF	TGTGCCAGCAGTGCCGGGGTCTCCTACAATGAGCAGTTCTTC
TRBD1	TRBV28	-	TRBJ2-7	CASSPGDREKDEQYF	TGTGCCAGCAGCCCCGGGGACAGGGAGAAGGACGAGCAGTACTTC
TRBD1	TRBV6-5	-	TRBJ1-1	CASSIGDRRNTEAFF	TGTGCCAGCAGCATTGGGGACAGGCGGAACACTGAAGCTTTCTTT
TRBD1	TRBV29-1	-	TRBJ2-3	CSVETRQGVNTDTQYF	TGCAGCGTTGAAACCCGACAGGGGGTAAACACAGATACGCAGTATTTT
-	TRBV27	-	TRBJ2-7	CASSLSPTGNRDEQYF	TGTGCCAGCAGTTTATCTCCCACAGGGAATCGAGACGAGCAGTACTTC
TRBD2	TRBV7-9	once	TRBJ2-1	CASSLAPSGMNNEQFF	TGTGCCAGCAGCTTAGCGCCAAGCGGGATGAACAATGAGCAGTTCTTC
TRBD1	TRBV24-1	-	TRBJ2-6	CATRPTGEVSGANVLTF	TGTGCCACCAGGCCGACAGGGGAGGTCTCTGGGGCCAACGTCCTGACTTTC
-	TRBV4-2	-	TRBJ2-2	CASSQDLTGWNTGELFF	TGTGCCAGCAGCCAAGATTTAACGGGATGGAACACCGGGGAGCTGTTTTTT
-	TRBV18	-	TRBJ1-2	CASSPFTASPRGGYTF	TGTGCCAGCTCACCATTTACAGCTTCTCCACGGGGTGGCTACACCTTC
TRBD1	TRBV19	few	TRBJ1-5	CASSGRTGYNQPQHF	TGTGCCAGTAGTGGTCGGACAGGGTACAATCAGCCCCAGCATTTT
TRBD1	TRBV19	-	TRBJ2-5	CASRPDRAVGETQYF	TGTGCCAGTAGGCCGGACAGGGCCGTGGGGGAGACCCAGTACTTC
-	TRBV10-3	once	TRBJ1-2	CAISESLRENGYTF	TGTGCCATCAGTGAGTCGTTGAGGGAGAATGGCTACACCTTC
TRBD1	TRBV18	few	TRBJ1-2	CASSLGTVYGYTF	TGTGCCAGCTCACTCGGGACAGTGTATGGCTACACCTTC
TRBD2	TRBV4-2	-	TRBJ2-2	CASSQGTSGSFGELFF	TGTGCCAGCAGCCAAGGTACTAGCGGGTCTTTCGGGGAGCTGTTTTTT
TRBD2	TRBV30	-	TRBJ2-1	CAWSVLRRLTSGRVLGEQFF	TGTGCCTGGAGTGTACTTCGGCGTCTGACTAGCGGGAGGGTTTTGGGTGAGCAGTTCTTC